The 24 T cell receptor beta chains presented below share a single source sample, sequenced in a study of metastatic and nonmetastatic thyroid tumors. No patient received treatment before thyroid surgery. TCRdb re-clonotyped the PCR reads through MiXCR. The table lists roughly 59,000 clones, around 15% of them singletons. The sequencing input was blood. These TCRs come from a male donor with papillary thyroid cancer or a benign thyroid nodule (not recorded which). Some clones in this sample may be carry-over from other donors' samples.

The table lists this clone with many counts. The chain joins TRBV6-1 to TRBJ1-2; 7 nucleotides agree with TRBD1. Germline CDR1 reads MNHNS; CDR2 reads SASEGT. This CDR3 contains 11 residues. After removal of 6 bases from V and 14 bases from J, the junction contained 9 bases not matched to a gene. The CDR3 DNA follows: TGTGCCAGCAGGGAGACAGGGTCGGATACCTTC. It specifies CASRETGSDTF.

This clone was counted once. This chain joins TRBV11-2 and TRBJ2-7, with TRBD1 as a possible D gene (5 bases). Trimming took 2 bases from V and 1 from J, leaving 18 bases between them. The V gene's germline CDR1 is SGHAT and CDR2 FQNNGV. The CDR3 length is 17 residues. CDR3 sequence reads: CASSLLQGRVSSYEQYF. For the CDR3, the DNA is TGTGCCAGCAGCTTACTCCAGGGCCGGGTTTCTTCCTACGAGCAGTACTTC.

This chain uses TRBV28 with TRBJ2-7; D may be TRBD1 (6 bases). Trimming pared 2 bases from V and 3 bases from J, leaving 14 bases between. Germline lookup yields CDR1 MDHEN and CDR2 SYDVKM. The CDR3 runs 15 residues. This CDR3 is CASSLKFTGIYEQYF. The CDR3 DNA is TGTGCCAGCAGTTTAAAATTTACAGGGATCTACGAGCAGTACTTC.

This clone was seen repeatedly, ten times or more. This chain uses TRBV9 with TRBJ2-6; D ambiguous. In germline, CDR1 is SGDLS, CDR2 YYNGEE. The CDR3 totals 19 residues. V was clipped by 0 bases and J by 2 bases, with 18 bases between them. The CDR3 sequence: CASSVAPTGRRTGANVLTF. In DNA form, the CDR3 reads TGTGCCAGCAGCGTAGCGCCAACTGGACGGCGGACTGGGGCCAACGTCCTGACTTTC.

This clone was found many times. The J gene is TRBJ2-7, the V gene TRBV6-2 or TRBV6-3; 7 bases match TRBD2. CDR3 length: 14 amino acids. With 5 bases clipped from V and 2 bases from J, the junction kept 6 bases outside the gene matches. Germline lookup yields CDR1 MNHEY and CDR2 SVGEGT. The CDR3 bases are TGTGCCAGCAGTCTCCGGGACTATCCCTACGAGCAGTACGTC. It codes for CASSLRDYPYEQYV.

This clone has more than one count but fewer than ten. A much larger clone is a single base away; this may be a read error. The V call is TRBV6-1, the J call TRBJ2-7; a weak D match, TRBD1 (6 bases). The ends were cut back, 10 bases at V and 1 base at J, with 14 bases in the middle. The CDR3 has 13 amino acids. CDR1 and CDR2 (germline): MNHNS, SASEGT. CDR3 loop: CAIGQGLSYEQYF. DNA of the CDR3: TGTGCCATCGGTCAGGGGTTATCCTACGAGCAGTACTTC.

Concerning this clone itself: One junction end does not reproduce the germline sequence, and a read error may be involved. This rearrangement joins TRBV6-5 to TRBJ1-3; D uncertain. The CDR3 is 13 amino acids. Germline V gives CDR1 MNHEY, CDR2 SVGAGI. DNA for the CDR3: TGTGCCAACAGTTACCTGGGAACAGCCGAAATATATTTT. It encodes CANSYLGTAEIYF.

This clone was counted many times. The chain links TRBV6-2 or TRBV6-3 to TRBJ2-7; D unclear. Germline V gene sequence: CDR1 MNHEY, CDR2 SVGEGT. V shed 0 bases and J shed 0 bases, with 6 bases lying between them. CDR3 length equals 14 residues. CDR3 coding DNA: TGTGCCAGCAGTTACTCCGACACCTCCTACGAGCAGTACGTC. It codes for CASSYSDTSYEQYV.

This clone has a handful of counts. With a much larger clone just one base away, this may be a read error. The J gene is TRBJ2-5, the V gene TRBV15; D unresolved. Germline V lookup: CDR1 LNHNV, CDR2 YYDKDF (reference sequence). The CDR3 is made up of 17 amino acids. V was pared by 4 bases and J by 3 bases, with 21 bases between. For the CDR3, the DNA is TGTGCCACCAGCACCACCCCGACGATTACCCCCGAAGAGACCCAGTACTTC. It specifies CATSTTPTITPEETQYF.

J is TRBJ1-2 and V is TRBV7-9; TRBD1 might be the D (6 bases). Germline CDR1 SEHNR, CDR2 FQNEAQ (reference sequence). This CDR3 is 14 amino acids long. V was clipped by 5 bases and J by 12 bases, with 22 bases between them. The CDR3 loop is CASSPPGHDYGHTF. DNA for the CDR3: TGTGCCAGCAGCCCTCCGGGACATGATTACGGCCACACCTTC.

This clone was counted a single time. The chain carries TRBV30 and TRBJ2-2; D remains unclear. Germline-derived CDR1 and CDR2 are GTSNPN and SVGIG (reference sequence). The CDR3 has 15 residues. The germline V and J ends were trimmed by 0 bases and 9 bases, with 17 bases remaining between them. Here the CDR3 reads CAWSVGSWFTWELFF. The CDR3 DNA is TGTGCCTGGAGTGTAGGGTCATGGTTTACCTGGGAGCTGTTTTTT.

Concerning this clone itself: This may be a read error: a much more frequent sequence differs by one nucleotide. This chain uses TRBV10-3 with TRBJ2-2, with a tentative D call TRBD2 (5 bases). Trimming took off 11 bases at V and 13 bases at J, with 26 bases between the two ends. This CDR3 region has 14 residues. Germline CDR1 ENHRY, CDR2 SYGVKD. The CDR3 coding sequence is TGTGCCCTCACCCCCGTCCCCGCGGGTGAGTCGCTGTTTTTT. As protein: CALTPVPAGESLFF.

This clone occurred many times. V is TRBV20-1 and J is TRBJ2-3, with D possibly being TRBD2 (6 bases). CDR3 length: 17 amino acids. Germline V CDR1 and CDR2: DFQATT, SNEGSKA (reference sequence). V shed 3 bases and J shed 0 bases, with 19 bases lying between them. In nucleotides, the CDR3 is TGCAGTGCTAGGGTGGGTTTTGGCGGGGATAGCACAGATACGCAGTATTTT. Translation gives CSARVGFGGDSTDTQYF.

This clone has a count of ten or more. V gene TRBV28 combines with J gene TRBJ2-2; no firm D call. Germline lookup yields CDR1 MDHEN and CDR2 SYDVKM. The CDR3 length is 14 residues. V shed 3 bases and J shed 1 base, with 6 bases lying between them. CDR3 in amino acids: CASSFGGNTGELFF. CDR3 nucleotide sequence: TGTGCCAGCAGTTTTGGCGGGAACACCGGGGAGCTGTTTTTT.

This clone was recorded at least ten times. The rearrangement uses TRBV20-1 and TRBJ2-1, with TRBD2 matching over 15 bases. This CDR3 comprises 17 residues. Per germline, CDR1 DFQATT and CDR2 SNEGSKA (reference sequence). After removal of 5 bases from V and 2 bases from J, the junction contained 7 bases not matched to a gene. The CDR3 bases are TGCAGTGCTCCCGGGACTAGCGGGAGGACCGCCTACAATGAGCAGTTCTTC. Its protein is CSAPGTSGRTAYNEQFF.

This clone was counted ten times or more. This chain connects TRBV4-1 to TRBJ1-1; possible D gene TRBD1, 5 bases. The length of the CDR3 is 14 residues. Looked up from germline, CDR1 is MGHRA and CDR2 is YSYEKL. V dropped 2 bases and J dropped 0 bases, with 7 bases sitting between them. The CDR3, as DNA: TGCGCCAGCAGCCAAAGGACACTGAACACTGAAGCTTTCTTT. Its translation is CASSQRTLNTEAFF.

This clone was observed a few times. With a much larger clone just one base away, this may be a read error. The V and J genes are TRBV16 and TRBJ2-2, with 9 bases lining up with TRBD2. The germline gives CDR1 KGHSY, CDR2 FQNENV. V gave up 4 bases and J gave up 4 bases; unmatched junction bases: 10. The length of the CDR3 is 17 residues. CDR3 nucleotides: TGTGCCAGCAGCCGAAATACCGCGACTAGCGGCACCGGGGAGCTGTTTTTT. Its translation is CASSRNTATSGTGELFF.

This clone was recorded many times. The CDR3 DNA is TGTGCCACCAGTGCCTCCTGGACAGGGGGTGACTATGGCTACACCTTC. Translating it yields CATSASWTGGDYGYTF. The rearrangement links TRBV24-1 to TRBJ1-2, with 10 bases aligning to TRBD1. J lost 3 bases, V lost 5 bases, and 8 bases had no gene match. The CDR3 runs 16 residues. Germline loops: CDR1 KGHDR, CDR2 SFDVKD.

This clone was counted many times. This chain uses TRBV24-1 with TRBJ2-1; 10 nucleotides line up with TRBD2. Germline V gene sequence: CDR1 KGHDR, CDR2 SFDVKD. CDR3 length: 17 amino acids. The V gene end was trimmed by 3 bases and the J gene end by 6 bases; junction bases not matched to a gene: 10. The CDR3 DNA sequence: TGTGCCACCAGTGATCCTCCCCAGCGGGAGGGCCTCAATGAGCAGTTCTTC. Residues: CATSDPPQREGLNEQFF.

This clone was found many times. The V gene is TRBV12-3 or TRBV12-4, the J gene TRBJ2-5; D gene uncertain. Between the trimmed V and J ends, which lost 3 bases and 5 bases, there was a span of 7 bases. The CDR3 totals 12 residues. This CDR3 is CASSFVEETQYF. CDR3 nucleotides: TGTGCCAGCAGTTTTGTGGAGGAGACCCAGTACTTC.

This clone was detected ten times or more. The rearrangement joins TRBV19 to TRBJ2-1; TRBD2 aligns across 8 bases. The CDR3 loop spans 16 amino acids. The germline V gene encodes CDR1 LNHDA and CDR2 SQIVND (reference sequence). V lost 0 bases and J lost 8; bases outside the gene matches: 9. Here the CDR3 reads CASSIDLGTSMHEQFF. The DNA of the CDR3 is TGTGCCAGTAGTATAGATCTGGGGACTAGTATGCATGAGCAGTTCTTC.

This clone was observed a few times. A much larger clone is a single base away; this may be a read error. Other DNA sequences in the sample encode the same CDR3. The chain carries TRBV28 and TRBJ2-3; 10 nucleotides match TRBD2. CDR3 length equals 17 residues. CDR1 is MDHEN and CDR2 is SYDVKM in the germline V gene. V was pared by 6 bases and J by 3 bases, with 12 bases of the junction left unmatched. The CDR3 region is CASRTSGAQSLTDTQYF. DNA for the CDR3: TGTGCCAGCAGAACTAGCGGGGCTCAGTCCTTGACAGATACGCAGTATTTT.

This clone was seen more than once but under ten times. A much larger clone lies a single base off, so this may be a read error. Other nucleotide sequences from this sample produce the same CDR3. The chain recombines TRBV10-3 with TRBJ2-7; no clear D. V was clipped by 3 bases and J by 6 bases, with 6 bases between them. The germline gives CDR1 ENHRY, CDR2 SYGVKD. The CDR3 extends over 11 amino acids. This chain's CDR3 is CAISDGVEQYV. CDR3 nucleotides: TGTGCCATCAGTGATGGTGTCGAGCAGTACGTC.

The gene calls are TRBV19 and TRBJ1-3; D is unclear. CDR1 is LNHDA and CDR2 is SQIVND in the germline V gene (reference sequence). Between the trimmed V and J ends, which lost 3 bases and 3 bases, there was a span of 18 bases. This CDR3 has 17 residues. CDR3 bases: TGTGCCAGTAGTATGGGTAAGGGCGGAGGATATGGAAACACCATATATTTT. The encoded protein is CASSMGKGGGYGNTIYF. Looking up the rest from reference TRBV19 and TRBJ1-3 gives the full variable domain: DGGITQSPKYLFRKEGQNVTLSCEQNLNHDAMYWYRQDPGQGLRLIYYSQIVNDFQKGDIAEGYSVSREKKESFPLTVTSAQKNPTAFYLCASSMGKGGGYGNTIYFGEGSWLTVV.